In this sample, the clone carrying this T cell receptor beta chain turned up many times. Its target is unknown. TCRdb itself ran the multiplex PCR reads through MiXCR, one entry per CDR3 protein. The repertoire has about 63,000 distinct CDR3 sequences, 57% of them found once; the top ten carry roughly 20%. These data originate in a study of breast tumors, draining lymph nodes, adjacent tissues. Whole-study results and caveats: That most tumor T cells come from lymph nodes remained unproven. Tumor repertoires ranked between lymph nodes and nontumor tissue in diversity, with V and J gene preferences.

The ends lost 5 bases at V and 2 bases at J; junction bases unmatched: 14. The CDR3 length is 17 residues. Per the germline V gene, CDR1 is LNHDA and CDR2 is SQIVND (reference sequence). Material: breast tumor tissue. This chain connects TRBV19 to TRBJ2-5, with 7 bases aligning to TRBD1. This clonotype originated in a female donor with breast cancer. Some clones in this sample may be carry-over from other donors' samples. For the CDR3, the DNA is TGTGCCAGTAGTGGGAGAAACAGGGGAATAAGGCAAGAGACCCAGTACTTC. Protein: CASSGRNRGIRQETQYF.